One and the same sample provided the 5 T cell receptor beta chains below, sequenced in a study of breast tumors, draining lymph nodes, adjacent tissues. Breast cancer patients provided tissue from their axillary draining lymph nodes. In TCRdb, the multiplex PCR reads were re-called with MiXCR into one record per CDR3 protein. The data contain 170,000 or so distinct CDR3 sequences, around a third of them singletons. The sample was axillary lymph node tissue. The receptors were sampled from a female donor with breast cancer. Some clones in this sample may be carry-over from other donors' samples.

This clonotype was seen a few times. A much larger clone differs by one base, so this may be a read error. This CDR3 fails to terminate in the conserved phenylalanine or tryptophan, so it likely reflects a read error. CDR3 sequence (DNA): TGTGCCAGCAGCCAACAGGGGGCGGGAGAGCAGTACTCC. Its translation is CASSQQGAGEQYS. The rearrangement links TRBV9 to TRBJ2-7; 9 bases align to TRBD1. V trimming: 4 bases; J trimming: 7 bases; junction bases outside the gene matches: 6. The germline V gene encodes CDR1 SGDLS and CDR2 YYNGEE. The CDR3 is 13 amino acids.

This clonotype has ten or more counts. The gene calls are TRBV3-1 and TRBJ2-5; D unclear. Germline V CDR1 and CDR2: LGHDT, YNNKEL (reference sequence). V lost 3 bases to trimming and J lost 8 bases, with 13 bases between them. This CDR3 has 13 amino acids. As DNA, the CDR3 is TGTGCCAGCAGCCATAAGGGCGCGGAAACCCAGTACTTC. It yields the protein CASSHKGAETQYF.

This chain uses TRBV9 with TRBJ2-5; no clear D gene. Trimming stripped 0 bases from V and 0 bases from J, with 9 bases between. From germline, CDR1 is SGDLS and CDR2 YYNGEE. The CDR3 contains 15 residues. The CDR3 protein is CASSVEPSYQETQYF. DNA for the CDR3: TGTGCCAGCAGCGTAGAGCCCTCGTACCAAGAGACCCAGTACTTC.

J is TRBJ1-2 and V is TRBV6-6, with 9 nucleotides matching TRBD1. Germline V gene sequence: CDR1 MNHNY, CDR2 SVGAGI (reference sequence). This CDR3 is built from 14 residues. Germline trimming cut 5 bases from V and 6 bases from J; bases unmatched to any gene: 7. The CDR3 here is CASSPGTGMNGYTF. The CDR3 DNA reads as TGTGCCAGCAGTCCCGGGACAGGGATGAATGGCTACACCTTC.

About this clonotype itself: A much larger clonotype is one base distant, so this may be a read error. The genes are TRBV5-8 and TRBJ2-1; the match to TRBD1 covers 7 bases. Losses at the gene ends were 0 bases for V and 7 bases for J; bases not matched to a gene: 4. The germline V gene encodes CDR1 SGHTS and CDR2 YDEGEE. This CDR3 is built from 14 residues. In nucleotides, the CDR3 is TGTGCCAGCAGCTTGGGACCAGGGGGAAATGAGCAGTTCTTC. Protein: CASSLGPGGNEQFF.